These 2 T cell receptor beta chains share one sample of origin, sequenced in a study of cytomegalovirus exposure and HLA in healthy donors. The PCR made use of 60 Vbeta and 13 Jbeta primers. Only in-frame clones appear in the TCRdb table, and some are missing; sequencing was by immunoSEQ multiplex PCR. The data show more than 95,000 clones, with around 70% seen just once and under 4.5% held by the top ten. Sequenced input: PBMCs. The receptors were gathered from a middle-aged man in good health and CMV-seropositive.

V is TRBV6-5 and J is TRBJ1-5, with 8 bases that match TRBD1. Germline trimming cut 6 bases from V and 5 bases from J; bases unmatched to any gene: 9. CDR3 size: 15 residues. Germline V gives CDR1 MNHEY, CDR2 SVGAGI. CDR3 sequence reads: CASRGSGGLHQPQHF. The CDR3 DNA follows: TGTGCCAGCAGGGGCTCAGGGGGCTTGCATCAGCCCCAGCATTTT.

This clone was picked up one time. Additional DNA sequences in this sample encode the identical CDR3. The V and J genes are TRBV7-6 and TRBJ2-7; D is possibly TRBD2 (6 bases). The germline V gene encodes CDR1 SGHVS and CDR2 FNYEAQ. This CDR3 is 15 amino acids long. The V end was cut by 0 bases, the J end by 2 bases, with 11 bases between. The CDR3 DNA reads as TGTGCCAGCAGCTTAGCGGGAGGAATCCCCTACGAGCAGTACTTC. Its translation: CASSLAGGIPYEQYF.